The 24 T cell receptor beta chains below all came from one sample that was sequenced in a study of cytomegalovirus exposure and HLA in healthy donors. PCR used 60 Vbeta primers and 13 Jbeta primers. Method: immunoSEQ multiplex PCR; TCRdb's copy keeps in-frame clones and lacks some. This sample has around 99,000 clones; 81% occur once, and the top ten carry over 2%. Sample: PBMCs. All receptors come from a woman aged 25 to 39 in good health and CMV-seronegative.

The rearrangement uses TRBV7-9 and TRBJ2-2, with 8 bases aligning to TRBD2. Germline loops: CDR1 SEHNR, CDR2 FQNEAQ (reference sequence). J lost 4 bases, V lost 5 bases, and 9 bases had no gene match. The CDR3 length is 16 residues. The CDR3, as DNA: TGTGCCAGCAGCGGGAGCGGGAGATGGATCACCGGGGAGCTGTTTTTT. Translated, it gives CASSGSGRWITGELFF.

This chain links TRBV2 with TRBJ1-2; 7 bases are a match to TRBD1. This CDR3 region has 14 residues. Germline CDR1 and CDR2: SNHLY and FYNNEI. J was trimmed by 2 bases and V by 9 bases; bases with no gene match: 9. Here the CDR3 reads CASKEQGQNYGYTF. Here the CDR3 DNA reads TGTGCCAGTAAAGAACAGGGGCAGAACTATGGCTACACCTTC.

V gene TRBV2 combines with J gene TRBJ1-2; 8 nucleotides align to TRBD1. This CDR3 is 14 amino acids long. With 3 bases clipped from V and 4 bases from J, the junction kept 4 bases outside the gene matches. Germline CDR1 is SNHLY and CDR2 is FYNNEI. CDR3 amino acids: CASSDRGRSYGYTF. The CDR3 nucleotides are TGTGCCAGCAGTGACAGGGGGCGCAGCTATGGCTACACCTTC.

The chain employs TRBV27 and TRBJ2-7; D is unresolved. V was cut by 7 bases and J by 9 bases, with 13 bases left in between. Per germline, CDR1 MNHEY and CDR2 SMNVEV (reference sequence). The CDR3 spans 11 residues. Here the CDR3 DNA reads TGTGCCAGCAATCTTAAAGCTGGGCAGTACTTC. This encodes CASNLKAGQYF.

A few counts support this clone. The V and J genes are TRBV21-1 and TRBJ1-1; whether TRBD1, the table's D call, matches the DNA was not checked. TRBV21-1 is labeled a pseudogene. The CDR3 length is 16 residues. Written as DNA, the CDR3 is TGTGCCAGCAGCAACCTTACAGGGGAGGAGAACACTGAAGCTTTCTTT. Amino acid sequence: CASSNLTGEENTEAFF.

This clone has more than one count but fewer than ten. J is TRBJ2-1 and V is TRBV5-4, with TRBD1 as a possible D gene (6 bases). Per the germline V gene, CDR1 is SGHNT and CDR2 is YYREEE (reference sequence). There are 14 residues in the CDR3. Trimming took off 5 bases at V and 6 bases at J, with 15 bases between the two ends. The DNA of the CDR3 is TGTGCCAGCAGTCAGGGGCCTACTTCCAATGAGCAGTTCTTC. This gives the protein CASSQGPTSNEQFF.

The rearrangement joins TRBV6-5 to TRBJ1-1; 7 bases fit TRBD1. Germline V lookup: CDR1 MNHEY, CDR2 SVGAGI. The ends lost 3 bases at V and 12 bases at J; junction bases unmatched: 19. CDR3 size: 16 residues. The CDR3 region is CASSYGRRGQGEVSFF. CDR3 in DNA: TGTGCCAGCAGTTATGGACGAAGGGGGCAGGGGGAAGTATCTTTCTTT.

The V and J genes are TRBV10-3 and TRBJ2-5; D possibly corresponds to TRBD1 (6 bases). Trimming removed 11 bases at V and 2 bases at J, with 12 bases between. This CDR3 comprises 12 residues. Germline assignment: CDR1 ENHRY and CDR2 SYGVKD. In nucleotides, the CDR3 is TGTGCCGTCGCGGACAGTCAAGAGACCCAGTACTTC. It is translated as CAVADSQETQYF.

This clone has just a few counts. The CDR3 protein is CASSRGPSNQPQHF. CDR3 DNA sequence: TGTGCCAGTAGCAGGGGCCCGAGCAATCAGCCCCAGCATTTT. The chain recombines TRBV19 with TRBJ1-5, with a possible D match to TRBD1 (6 bases). CDR3 length equals 14 residues. V was clipped by 6 bases and J by 1 base, with 10 bases between them. CDR1 is LNHDA, CDR2 SQIVND, per germline (reference sequence).

The chain carries TRBV4-1 and TRBJ2-3; 10 nucleotides align to TRBD2. Unmatched junction bases numbered 21, after V lost 5 bases and J lost 4 bases. In germline, CDR1 is MGHRA, CDR2 YSYEKL. The CDR3 covers 20 residues. The CDR3 nucleotides read TGCGCCAGCAGCGTCCCTCCGGGACTAGCGCTTTCCCTTTCCCCAGATACGCAGTATTTT. Residues: CASSVPPGLALSLSPDTQYF.

The chain uses TRBV27 and TRBJ2-7, with D possibly matching TRBD2 (6 bases). The CDR3 has 15 residues. CDR1 is MNHEY, CDR2 SMNVEV, per germline (reference sequence). Trimming shortened V by 5 bases and J by 6 bases, and 20 bases separated the two germline ends. The CDR3 DNA reads TGTGCCAGCAGTCCCCCGGGCAACGGGAGAGGCGAGCAGTACTTC. It is translated as CASSPPGNGRGEQYF.

The chain links TRBV7-6 to TRBJ2-7, with a possible D match to TRBD1 (6 bases). CDR3 size: 14 residues. The germline V and J ends were trimmed by 3 bases and 0 bases, with 9 bases remaining between them. CDR1 and CDR2 (germline): SGHVS, FNYEAQ. CDR3 amino acids: CASSFSDSSYEQYF. In DNA form, the CDR3 reads TGTGCCAGCAGCTTTTCGGACAGCTCCTACGAGCAGTACTTC.

The chain employs TRBV9 and TRBJ2-5; 9 bases match TRBD2. V lost 6 bases, J lost 5 bases, and 14 bases stayed unmatched. Germline loops: CDR1 SGDLS, CDR2 YYNGEE. This CDR3 comprises 16 residues. The CDR3 nucleotides read TGTGCCAGCACCCCGGGGATAGCGGGAGCAGGGGAGACCCAGTACTTC. It yields the protein CASTPGIAGAGETQYF.

The V and J genes are TRBV27 and TRBJ2-7; 8 positions agree with TRBD1. Germline-derived CDR1 and CDR2 are MNHEY and SMNVEV (reference sequence). The J segment lost 0 bases and the V segment lost 4 bases, leaving 5 bases of the junction unmatched. The CDR3 is 15 residues long. The chain's CDR3 is CASSSIGQGSYEQYF. For the CDR3, the DNA is TGTGCCAGCAGTTCGATTGGACAGGGCTCCTACGAGCAGTACTTC.

The table lists this clone with a count of one. The rearrangement joins TRBV5-4 to TRBJ2-3; TRBD1 matches at 7 bases. V lost 5 bases, J lost 3 bases, and 12 bases stayed unmatched. CDR1 and CDR2 (germline): SGHNT, YYREEE (reference sequence). CDR3 size: 16 residues. The CDR3 reads CASRPTGVLATDTQYF. The CDR3 DNA sequence: TGTGCCAGCAGACCAACAGGGGTTTTAGCGACAGATACGCAGTATTTT.

V and J are TRBV7-9 and TRBJ2-2, with TRBD2 as a possible D gene (6 bases). Germline assignment: CDR1 SEHNR and CDR2 FQNEAQ (reference sequence). Trimming took 8 bases from V and 0 from J, leaving 13 bases between them. This CDR3 region has 15 residues. Here the CDR3 reads CASRGIAANTGELFF. In nucleotides, the CDR3 is TGTGCCAGCCGGGGGATAGCGGCGAACACCGGGGAGCTGTTTTTT.

This rearrangement joins TRBV10-3 to TRBJ1-2; D uncertain. V was clipped by 4 bases and J by 2 bases, with 14 bases between them. The CDR3 sequence is 15 residues long. Germline-derived CDR1 and CDR2 are ENHRY and SYGVKD. The CDR3 loop reads CAISGTSSGNYGYTF. CDR3 coding DNA: TGTGCCATCAGTGGGACGTCAAGCGGGAACTATGGCTACACCTTC.

The chain employs TRBV6-1 and TRBJ1-6, with D possibly being TRBD1 (5 bases). Trimming pared 6 bases from V and 7 bases from J, leaving 10 bases between. Germline assignment: CDR1 MNHNS and CDR2 SASEGT. The CDR3 is made up of 13 amino acids. CDR3 in amino acids: CASRRQQNSPLHF. CDR3 nucleotides: TGTGCCAGCAGAAGACAGCAAAATTCACCCCTCCACTTT.

CDR3: CSVERGYEQYF. CDR3 coding DNA: TGCAGCGTTGAAAGAGGCTACGAGCAGTACTTC. V usage is TRBV29-1 and J usage is TRBJ2-7; no clear D gene. CDR3 size: 11 residues. V lost 2 bases and J lost 3, with 5 bases in between. CDR1 is SQVTM, CDR2 ANQGSEA, per germline.

This chain uses TRBV28 with TRBJ1-1; TRBD1 might be the D (5 bases). V lost 6 bases and J lost 8, with 22 bases in between. This CDR3 is 15 amino acids long. The germline gives CDR1 MDHEN, CDR2 SYDVKM. Written as DNA, the CDR3 is TGTGCCAGCAGGCCTGCGGGCAGCGGGGGTCGAGAAGCTTTCTTT. It codes for CASRPAGSGGREAFF.

For this clone: Mismatch with germline at one junction end may stem from a read error. The chain combines TRBV7-9 with TRBJ1-1; 10 bases fit TRBD1. Germline V gives CDR1 SEHNR, CDR2 FQNEAQ (reference sequence). The CDR3 loop spans 13 amino acids. CDR3 sequence (DNA): TGTTCCAGCAGCCGCGGGACAGGGGAGCGAGCTTTCTTT. The encoded protein is CSSSRGTGERAFF.

This chain's CDR3 is CASSHSIGLADYYNEQFF. CDR3 DNA sequence: TGTGCCAGCAGCCATTCCATAGGCCTCGCGGACTACTACAATGAGCAGTTCTTC. The chain combines TRBV14 with TRBJ2-1; weak D call: TRBD2 (6 bases). Germline V gene lookup returns CDR1 SGHDN and CDR2 FVKESK. V gave up 3 bases and J gave up 3 bases, with 21 bases separating them. The CDR3 has 18 residues.

The chain couples TRBV6-5 to TRBJ1-4; a possible D gene is TRBD1 (6 bases). The germline CDR1 and CDR2 sequences are MNHEY and SVGAGI. V was trimmed by 6 bases and J by 11 bases, leaving 19 bases between them. The CDR3 is 14 amino acids. The CDR3 nucleotides read TGTGCCAGCAGCCCGGGACACCTGAGTGGGAAACTGTTTTTT. It translates to CASSPGHLSGKLFF.

The chain combines TRBV7-6 with TRBJ2-5; D might be TRBD1 (7 bases). CDR1 SGHVS and CDR2 FNYEAQ come from the germline V gene. The CDR3 consists of 16 residues. Trimming took 4 bases from V and 1 from J, leaving 16 bases between them. CDR3 sequence (DNA): TGTGCCAGCAGCTCGCCTCAGGGGGGATCCCAAGAGACCCAGTACTTC. Translating gives CASSSPQGGSQETQYF.